The clone carrying this T cell receptor (beta chain) was counted only a few times. This sample is drawn from a study of T cells in Graves' hyperthyroidism and ophthalmopathy. Germline values: CDR1 LGHDT, CDR2 YNNKEL (reference sequence). V was shortened by 4 bases and J by 1 base, with 26 bases between the two germline ends. The CDR3 has 19 amino acids. The study based diagnoses on clinical symptoms, serum thyroxine and TRAb, thyroid ultrasound and orbital computed tomography. TCR beta CDR3 sequences were amplified from RNA transcripts. HTBI primers were employed in a first-round RT-PCR of the TCR CDR3. TCRdb recomputed calls from the multiplex PCR reads with MiXCR, one row per CDR3 protein. The sample lists over 450,000 distinct CDR3 sequences; 15% to 20% were seen once.

This TCR derives from a woman between 18 and 30 years old with Graves' ophthalmopathy. The sequencing input was blood. The V and J genes are TRBV3-1 and TRBJ2-7; D call uncertain. The CDR3 loop reads CASSPVARIGLVGSYEQYF. The CDR3 coding sequence is TGTGCCAGCAGCCCAGTAGCCCGCATCGGGCTGGTGGGTTCCTACGAGCAGTACTTC.